This TCR beta chain was observed in a study of neoadjuvant nivolumab and ipilimumab in lung cancer. This table comes from immunoSEQ multiplex PCR, and its TCRdb copy is limited to in-frame clones, with some not included. In the table there are about 33,000 clones, 92% of which are singletons. Broader study findings: TCR richness and clonality were higher in tumors than adjacent uninvolved lung. Higher pretherapy blood TCR richness went with higher resected-tumor richness.

For this clone: The target antigen is unknown.

The receptor was isolated from an adult with non-small cell lung cancer. This material consisted of peripheral blood, taken after neoadjuvant nivolumab, alone or with ipilimumab, at or shortly before surgery.

The CDR3 loop reads CASSQIPRDTQYF. The CDR3 DNA sequence: TGCGCCAGCAGCCAAATTCCCCGGGATACGCAGTATTTT. This chain uses TRBV4-1 with TRBJ2-3; no definite D call. The V gene lost 2 bases and the J gene lost 6 bases, with 9 bases spanning the gap. The germline CDR1 and CDR2 sequences are MGHRA and YSYEKL. This CDR3 is built from 13 residues.